The source of this T cell receptor (beta chain) is a study of regulatory T cells in long-lasting Graves disease (TCRdb year 2021). Concerning the study at large: In the newly diagnosed Graves' disease group, patients had been taking antithyroid drugs for less than 3 months. This study used TCR sequencing and RNA sequencing of peripheral blood to compare persistent Graves' disease patients against newly diagnosed Graves' disease patients. The study took place in China and was registered as a clinical trial. A total of about 35 samples underwent TCR sequencing: some 13 from persistent and roughly 20 from newly diagnosed Graves' disease patients. Summary of the overall study and its limitations: Persistent patients shared more public clonotypes among themselves (more than 2,500) than newly diagnosed patients did (approximately 900). Compared with newly diagnosed patients, patients with persistent Graves' disease had lower TCR Shannon entropy and fewer highly expanded clones, which suggests clonal expansion. Only the TCR beta chain was sequenced and analyzed. Preferential use of TRBV28, TRBJ1-2 and TRBJ2-5 was observed in persistent disease, whereas TRBV20-1 and TRBJ2-1 were favored in newly diagnosed disease. The study examined only peripheral blood because the primary lesion, thyroid tissue, could not be accessed. The authors acknowledged the small sample size as a limitation that may reduce accuracy.

The sample's time point label, decoded: newly diagnosed GD, antithyroid drugs for less than 3 months. For both TCR sequencing and RNA sequencing, RNA was extracted from PBMCs in TRIzol. The diagnosis of Graves' disease followed American Thyroid Association guidelines. Patients were recruited from an endocrinology department in Xi'an, China. Each patient gave about 10 milliliters of peripheral blood, collected in an EDTA anticoagulant tube. Ficoll Paque Plus density gradient separation was used to isolate PBMCs, and no further T cell sorting was performed. An Agilent 2100 Bioanalyzer and agarose gel were used to check RNA quality, and a NanoDrop 2000 was used to measure RNA concentration. This clonotype appeared many times. What this receptor recognizes is not known. Base qualities are not at hand, and no much larger clone is one base apart. Libraries were prepared through multiplex PCR. Sequencing was performed on an Illumina HiSeq 4000. To build TCR beta libraries, CDR3 regions were amplified by Arm-PCR using iRepertoire HTBI primers. PCR products were gel purified before sequencing. In the paper's pipeline: A total of some 65 TRBV and some 15 TRBJ segments were identified across samples and were used for gene usage analysis of CDR3 amino acid clonotypes. Filtered high-quality paired reads were merged into contigs using COPE and FqMerger. BLAST was used to align contigs to IMGT TRBV, TRBD and TRBJ reference genes, and CDR3 was defined according to IMGT. Any clonotype with a frequency above 0.1% was counted as a highly expanded clone. Repertoire diversity was measured by Shannon entropy, and V-J evenness by the Gini coefficient. Public clonotypes were defined as clonotypes shared by more than one individual. TCRdb reworked the public reads: Q25 trimming with fastp, MiXCR clone assembly, productive beta chains retained. Each entry is one CDR3 protein sequence, shown with its most common DNA and genes. The V and J calls reflect TCRdb's pipeline rather than the authors' work. The sample has under 450,000 distinct CDR3 sequences on record, 10% to 15% of them singletons. The top ten hold 18% of the sample.

Per the germline V gene (reference sequence), MNHEY is the CDR1 and SMNVEV is the CDR2. The CDR3 runs 17 amino acids, cysteine and phenylalanine included. Kept here is only the CDR3 DNA, which spans 51 bases and is read in frame from base 1. Between the V and J ends, shortened by 5 bases and 6 bases respectively, the junction contains 23 bases. These records were also assigned to another study, of T cells in Graves' hyperthyroidism and ophthalmopathy. As noted in the second study: Stable Graves' hyperthyroidism was defined as the absence of progression to ophthalmopathy over 18 months of follow-up. Hyperthyroidism patients were newly diagnosed, with disease duration under 2 months, and aged 18 to 65 years. Exclusion was applied to patients with uncontrolled infections, other autoimmune diseases, pregnancy or lactation. Diagnoses relied on clinical symptoms, serum thyroxine and TRAb, thyroid ultrasound and orbital computed tomography. For the first round of RT-PCR on the TCR CDR3, the HTBI primer set was used together with the Qiagen OneStep RT-PCR kit. Most expanded thyroid clonotypes (frequency above 0.001) were also detected in blood, a finding suggesting that blood repertoires may reflect thyroid immune responses. Ophthalmopathy was separated from stable hyperthyroidism by a 13 V-J signature model, with approximately 90% sensitivity and just over 81% specificity obtained in cross-validation and 80%/75% obtained in testing. In validation, the model predicted progression to ophthalmopathy a median of roughly 6.5 months before onset, with roughly 68% sensitivity and more than 72% specificity. To identify distinguishing TCR V-J signatures, a discovery cohort of 100 or so patients was used, comprising fewer than 45 with Graves' ophthalmopathy and around 60 with stable Graves' hyperthyroidism. An independent validation cohort of under 20 hyperthyroidism patients and approximately 17 patients who later progressed to ophthalmopathy tested prospective prediction of ophthalmopathy. The approximately 100 discovery patients were randomly divided into training and test sets at a 7:3 ratio. The study also compared thyroid tissue and blood T-cell repertoires from about six Graves' hyperthyroidism patients. Once sampling was done, hyperthyroidism patients were given methimazole at a starting dose of 30 mg daily, whereas ophthalmopathy patients were given high-dose intravenous methylprednisolone. The libraries were constructed in a second round of multiplex PCR and then size-selected and purified. Libraries were sequenced paired-end with 100 bp reads on an Illumina HiSeq2000. SOAPnuke was used to process the raw data, removing reads that contained adapters or uncalled bases, had a mean Phred below 15, or lacked an exact match to the constant primer or identifier. High-quality paired reads were merged using COPE v1.2.5, and each unique nucleotide sequence was defined as a clonotype. Clonotypes were aligned to IMGT TRBV, TRBD and TRBJ reference segments using MiTCR v1.1. The analysis included only V-J combinations with a frequency above 0.0001, which together covered more than 98% of the repertoires. The TCS score was defined as the ratio of F50 (clonal expansion) to E x V (chaos), calculated using BLOSUM62-based TCRdist between CDR3 peptides within each V-J. Welch's t-statistics and random forest reduced around 510 V-J features to 13, which were used in a naive Bayes classifier (R e1071). Sample size was not statistically predetermined, and blinding of investigators to group allocation was not performed. The paper reports TCR Vbeta CDR3 sequencing of roughly 140 peripheral blood samples: approximately 43 ophthalmopathy, over 70 hyperthyroidism and 17 progressor patients.

The receptor was isolated from a young woman with Graves disease. Donor details come from another sample of the same person, matched by shared clones. The sequences come from peripheral blood mononuclear cells (PBMCs), collected at new diagnosis, from a patient treated with antithyroid drugs. The chain was built from TRBV27 and TRBJ2-1, with TRBD2 as a weak D call on 6 bases. CDR3 region: CASSTIIGEDAGNEQFF. The sequenced DNA: TGTGCCAGCAGTACTATTATAGGGGAGGACGCGGGCAATGAGCAGTTCTTC.